This is a list of T cell receptor beta chains from one sample in a study of technical replicates of blood from several donors. Sequenced by immunoSEQ multiplex PCR; TCRdb stores in-frame clones only, minus some. The sample records about 60,000 clones, around 87% being singletons. Sequencing used PBMCs. These receptors originate from a human donor in good health. Some clones in this sample may be carry-over from other donors' samples. CDR3s include the opening cysteine and the closing phenylalanine or tryptophan. D genes are given only for firm matches. Clone size, where shown, is once, few, many, or a class for clones that have expanded.

clone size	V gene	D gene	J gene	CDR3 protein	CDR3 DNA
.	TRBV7-2	.	TRBJ2-7	CASSPSSYEQYF	TGTGCCAGCAGCCCTAGCTCCTACGAGCAGTACTTC
medium-sized	TRBV10-3	TRBD1	TRBJ2-7	CAIGDRELYEQYF	TGTGCCATCGGAGACAGGGAACTCTACGAGCAGTACTTC
.	TRBV28	TRBD2	TRBJ2-7	CATIGASGPHEQYF	TGTGCCACCATCGGGGCTAGCGGGCCCCACGAGCAGTACTTC
.	TRBV25-1	TRBD2	TRBJ2-5	CSATSGRETQYF	TGTTCCGCGACTAGCGGGAGGGAGACCCAGTACTTC
.	TRBV9	.	TRBJ2-7	CASSVDSGRYEQYF	TGTGCCAGCAGCGTAGATTCAGGGCGGTACGAGCAGTACTTC
.	TRBV10-1	TRBD1	TRBJ2-7	CAKPGQSKSSYEQYF	TGCGCCAAACCGGGACAGTCGAAAAGTTCCTACGAGCAGTACTTC
few	TRBV10-3	TRBD1	TRBJ2-2	CAINSGTGFTGELFF	TGTGCCATCAATTCAGGGACAGGGTTCACCGGGGAGCTGTTTTTT
.	TRBV2	TRBD2	TRBJ2-5	CASSEQREGTQYF	TGTGCCAGCAGTGAACAGCGGGAAGGGACCCAGTACTTC
.	TRBV7-2	TRBD2	TRBJ2-3	CASSPKRGENTDTQYF	TGTGCCAGCAGCCCAAAGCGGGGGGAAAACACAGATACGCAGTATTTT
.	TRBV7-8	TRBD1	TRBJ1-5	CASSLGWDSYNQPQHF	TGTGCCAGCAGCTTAGGTTGGGACAGTTACAATCAGCCCCAGCATTTT
.	TRBV13	TRBD1	TRBJ2-3	CASSYRGRTSTDTQYF	TGTGCCAGCAGCTACAGGGGCCGTACTTCCACAGATACGCAGTATTTT
.	TRBV4-1	TRBD2	TRBJ2-1	CASSQDGSGRTRSYNEQFF	TGCGCCAGCAGCCAAGATGGGAGCGGGAGGACCCGCTCCTACAATGAGCAGTTCTTC
.	TRBV10-3	.	TRBJ1-1	CAIRDRNTEAFF	TGTGCCATCAGGGACAGGAACACTGAAGCTTTCTTT
.	TRBV4-1	.	TRBJ2-7	CASSQRQIYEQYF	TGCGCCAGCAGCCAACGACAGATCTACGAGCAGTACTTC
.	TRBV7-2	.	TRBJ1-2	CASSLGRRVGEYGYTF	TGTGCCAGCAGCTTAGGAAGGAGGGTCGGGGAGTATGGCTACACCTTC
.	TRBV11-3	TRBD2	TRBJ2-7	CASSVAGDAYEQYF	TGTGCCAGCTCGGTAGCGGGAGATGCTTACGAGCAGTACTTC
.	TRBV14	.	TRBJ1-4	CASSQVFGSNEKLFF	TGTGCCAGCAGCCAAGTATTCGGTTCTAATGAAAAACTGTTTTTT
.	TRBV11-1	TRBD2	TRBJ2-7	CASSFWGLAAGHSSYEQYF	TGTGCCAGCAGCTTTTGGGGCCTCGCAGCGGGGCACTCTTCCTACGAGCAGTACTTC
.	TRBV7-9	.	TRBJ1-1	CASSLVDLQEAFF	TGTGCCAGCAGCTTAGTTGATCTGCAGGAAGCTTTCTTT
.	TRBV4-1	TRBD1	TRBJ2-7	CASSRGTETYEQYF	TGCGCCAGCAGCCGGGGGACAGAGACCTACGAGCAGTACTTC
once	TRBV6-1	.	TRBJ1-1	CASSVNRVMNTEAFF	TGTGCCAGCAGTGTGAACAGGGTGATGAACACTGAAGCTTTCTTT
.	TRBV19	TRBD2	TRBJ2-7	CASSPFRTSGDYEQYF	TGTGCCAGTAGTCCGTTCCGGACTAGCGGAGATTACGAGCAGTACTTC
.	TRBV19	.	TRBJ2-5	CASGSRETQYF	TGTGCCAGCGGTAGTCGGGAGACCCAGTACTTC
.	TRBV19	.	TRBJ1-2	CASSIMGGLGYGYTF	TGTGCCAGTAGTATCATGGGAGGTTTAGGCTATGGCTACACCTTC
few	TRBV9	TRBD1	TRBJ2-7	CASSVSGQGYEQYF	TGTGCCAGCAGCGTATCGGGACAGGGGTACGAGCAGTACTTC
once	TRBV30	.	TRBJ2-7	CAWSLGLGNSYEQYF	TGTGCCTGGAGTTTGGGACTGGGTAACTCCTACGAGCAGTACTTC
.	TRBV2	.	TRBJ1-3	CASSFSLNTIYF	TGTGCCAGCAGTTTCAGTTTAAACACCATATATTTT
.	TRBV11-3	TRBD1	TRBJ1-1	CASSSGQGAAFF	TGTGCCAGCAGTTCGGGACAGGGGGCAGCTTTCTTT